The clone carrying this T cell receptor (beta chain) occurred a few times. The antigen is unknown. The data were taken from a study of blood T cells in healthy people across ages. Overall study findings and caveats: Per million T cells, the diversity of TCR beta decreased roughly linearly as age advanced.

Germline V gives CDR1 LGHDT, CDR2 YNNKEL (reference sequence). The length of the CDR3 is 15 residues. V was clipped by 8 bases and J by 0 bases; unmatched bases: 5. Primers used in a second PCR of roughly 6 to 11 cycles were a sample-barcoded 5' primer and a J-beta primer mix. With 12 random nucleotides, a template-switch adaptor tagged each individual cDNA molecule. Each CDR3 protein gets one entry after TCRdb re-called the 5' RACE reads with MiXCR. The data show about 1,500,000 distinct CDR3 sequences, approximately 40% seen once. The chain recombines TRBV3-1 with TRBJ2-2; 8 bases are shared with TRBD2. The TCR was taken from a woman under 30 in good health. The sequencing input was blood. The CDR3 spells CASGSSGTNTGELFF. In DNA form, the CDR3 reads TGTGCCAGCGGTAGTAGCGGGACGAACACCGGGGAGCTGTTTTTT.